This is a list of T cell receptor beta chains from one sample in a study of T-cell memory formation after mild COVID-19. One entry per CDR3 protein, called by TCRdb with MiXCR from the 5' RACE reads. The sample has hundreds of thousands of distinct CDR3 sequences; roughly 22% are singletons. The source material was PBMCs or a T cell subset sorted from them (not recorded which). The receptors derive from an adult woman who had mild COVID-19 (a few samples of this study predate the infection). Cell type and time point are not known. The CDR3 runs from the conserved cysteine through the conserved F or W. D genes are given only for firm matches. Size is omitted from some rows. Given values are once, few, many or a class for expanded clones.

NA,TRBV4-3,TRBJ2-1,TRBD2,CASSRETSGSGGEQFF,TGCGCCAGCAGCCGCGAGACTAGCGGGAGCGGGGGTGAGCAGTTCTTC
NA,TRBV12-3/TRBV12-4,TRBJ1-2,NA,CASSSQQVNYGYTF,TGTGCCAGCAGTTCCCAACAGGTTAACTATGGCTACACCTTC
NA,TRBV24-1,TRBJ2-1,NA,CATTAGGRPYNEQFF,TGTGCCACCACGGCAGGGGGGCGGCCCTACAATGAGCAGTTCTTC
few,TRBV19,TRBJ1-5,NA,CASKAGISNQPQHF,TGTGCCAGTAAGGCGGGGATTAGCAATCAGCCCCAGCATTTT
few,TRBV7-2,TRBJ2-5,NA,CASSLATDQAMTRSRETQYF,TGTGCCAGCAGCTTAGCCACGGACCAGGCCATGACCCGGAGTCGGGAGACCCAGTACTTC
NA,TRBV10-3,TRBJ1-2,NA,CAIRDGVIDYGYTF,TGTGCCATCAGGGACGGAGTGATAGACTATGGCTACACCTTC
few,TRBV5-1,TRBJ2-5,NA,CASGRSGEETQYF,TGCGCCAGCGGACGTTCAGGGGAAGAGACCCAGTACTTC
NA,TRBV27,TRBJ2-3,NA,CASSFGGQDTQYF,TGTGCCAGCAGTTTCGGGGGGCAAGATACGCAGTATTTT
few,TRBV15,TRBJ2-5,NA,CATSRDGGAQETQYF,TGTGCCACCAGCAGAGATGGGGGGGCCCAAGAGACCCAGTACTTC
few,TRBV9,TRBJ2-1,TRBD1,CASSVSGTGGLGEQFF,TGTGCCAGCAGCGTATCCGGGACAGGGGGTCTGGGTGAGCAGTTCTTC
NA,TRBV7-3,TRBJ2-3,TRBD2,CASSLIGLAGDYSSSTDTQYF,TGTGCCAGCAGCTTAATAGGACTAGCGGGGGACTACTCTTCTAGCACAGATACGCAGTATTTT
few,TRBV29-1,TRBJ2-2,NA,CSVFFVGNTGELFF,TGCAGCGTTTTTTTTGTAGGGAACACCGGGGAGCTGTTTTTT
NA,TRBV12-3/TRBV12-4,TRBJ2-7,TRBD1,CASSEDREPYEQYF,TGTGCCAGCAGTGAGGACAGGGAACCCTACGAGCAGTACTTC
NA,TRBV29-1,TRBJ2-5,NA,CSVGVEGGPETQYF,TGCAGCGTGGGGGTAGAGGGGGGCCCGGAGACCCAGTACTTC
NA,TRBV7-3,TRBJ1-1,NA,CASSFGPYTEAFF,TGTGCCAGCAGCTTTGGACCTTACACTGAAGCTTTCTTT
few,TRBV4-3,TRBJ1-2,NA,CASSQWTSGQTLGYTF,TGCGCCAGCAGCCAATGGACCAGTGGTCAGACCCTAGGCTACACCTTC
NA,TRBV5-1,TRBJ2-2,TRBD2,CASSDPSRGGGYTGELFF,TGCGCCAGCAGCGACCCCTCTAGGGGCGGGGGTTACACCGGGGAGCTGTTTTTT
few,TRBV6-2/TRBV6-3,TRBJ2-7,NA,CASSYHLAGSSYEQYF,TGTGCCAGCAGTTACCATCTGGCGGGGAGCTCCTACGAGCAGTACTTC
NA,TRBV5-1,TRBJ1-1,NA,CASSLPDSEAFF,TGCGCCAGCAGCCTGCCGGACAGTGAAGCTTTCTTT
NA,TRBV5-1,TRBJ1-1,NA,CASSLGGRAEAFF,TGCGCCAGCAGCTTGGGGGGTCGGGCTGAAGCTTTCTTT
NA,TRBV7-2,TRBJ2-1,NA,CASSQTPHPYNEQFF,TGTGCCAGCAGCCAAACTCCGCACCCCTACAATGAGCAGTTCTTC
few,TRBV7-3,TRBJ2-7,NA,CASSPHPGGTYEQCF,TGTGCCAGCAGCCCACATCCCGGGGGAACCTACGAGCAGTGCTTC
few,TRBV7-9,TRBJ1-2,NA,CASSLISPGYTF,TGTGCCAGCAGCTTAATTTCTCCTGGCTACACCTTC
NA,TRBV27,TRBJ1-5,NA,CASGRQSNQPQHF,TGTGCCAGCGGTAGACAGTCCAATCAGCCCCAGCATTTT
few,TRBV12-3/TRBV12-4,TRBJ1-1,NA,CASSPPGTGGTEAFF,TGTGCCAGCAGCCCTCCGGGCACGGGCGGGACTGAAGCTTTCTTT
NA,TRBV24-1,TRBJ2-1,NA,CATSDLGGYSSYNEQFF,TGTGCCACCAGTGATTTAGGCGGGTACAGCTCCTACAATGAGCAGTTCTTC
NA,TRBV20-1,TRBJ2-6,NA,CSAFGAGGRQSGANVLTF,TGCAGTGCCTTCGGGGCAGGGGGGCGGCAGTCCGGGGCCAACGTCCTGACTTTC
few,TRBV29-1,TRBJ2-7,NA,CSVYRGREQYF,TGCAGCGTTTACCGGGGGCGGGAGCAGTACTTC
few,TRBV4-1,TRBJ2-1,TRBD1,CASSQEDDRGQYNEQFF,TGCGCCAGCAGCCAAGAGGATGACAGGGGCCAATACAATGAGCAGTTCTTC
NA,TRBV7-8,TRBJ2-1,TRBD1,CASSDQGEIEQFF,TGTGCCAGCAGCGATCAGGGGGAGATTGAGCAGTTCTTC
few,TRBV18,TRBJ1-1,NA,CASSPVRVNTEAFF,TGTGCCAGCTCACCAGTCAGGGTGAACACTGAAGCTTTCTTT
NA,TRBV20-1,TRBJ2-4,NA,CSASHGQWHIQYF,TGCAGTGCTAGCCACGGACAGTGGCACATTCAGTACTTC
NA,TRBV5-1,TRBJ1-1,NA,CASSVVGGSTEAFF,TGCGCCAGCAGCGTGGTGGGGGGCTCCACTGAAGCTTTCTTT
NA,TRBV6-6,TRBJ2-1,NA,CASSRYSYNEQFF,TGTGCCAGCAGTCGGTATTCCTACAATGAGCAGTTCTTC
NA,TRBV20-1,TRBJ2-7,TRBD2,CSEKRGSSYEQYF,TGCAGTGAGAAGCGGGGGAGCTCCTACGAGCAGTACTTC
NA,TRBV6-5,TRBJ1-5,NA,CASSPQGFSGGNQPQHF,TGTGCCAGCAGTCCCCAGGGATTTTCTGGGGGCAATCAGCCCCAGCATTTT
NA,TRBV18,TRBJ2-2,TRBD1,CASSPAGTANTGELFF,TGTGCCAGCTCACCGGCCGGGACAGCCAACACCGGGGAGCTGTTTTTT
few,TRBV6-1,TRBJ2-5,TRBD1,CASRSGTGFSETQYF,TGTGCCAGCAGGTCCGGGACAGGGTTTTCAGAGACCCAGTACTTC
few,TRBV5-1,TRBJ2-7,NA,CASSLDPLSYEQYF,TGCGCCAGCAGCTTGGACCCGCTTTCCTACGAGCAGTACTTC
NA,TRBV5-1,TRBJ1-2,TRBD1,CASSLSGKGALYTF,TGCGCCAGCAGCTTGAGCGGGAAGGGGGCTCTCTACACCTTC
few,TRBV6-2/TRBV6-3,TRBJ2-2,NA,CASSYLGGQKNTGELFF,TGTGCCAGCAGTTACCTCGGTGGCCAGAAGAACACCGGGGAGCTGTTTTTT
few,TRBV4-3,TRBJ2-2,TRBD2,CASSQETLAGGLGGELFF,TGCGCCAGCAGCCAGGAAACCCTAGCGGGAGGGCTCGGCGGGGAGCTGTTTTTT
few,TRBV7-6,TRBJ2-1,TRBD1,CASSLGQRYRGEQFF,TGTGCCAGCAGCTTAGGGCAGCGGTACAGGGGTGAGCAGTTCTTC
NA,TRBV20-1,TRBJ2-7,TRBD1,CSARGDRAIYEQYF,TGCAGTGCTAGGGGGGACAGGGCCATATACGAGCAGTACTTC
many,TRBV3-1,TRBJ2-7,TRBD2,CASSQAGTSGRSNEQYF,TGTGCCAGCAGCCAAGCCGGGACTAGCGGGAGGTCCAACGAGCAGTACTTC
NA,TRBV4-3,TRBJ2-6,NA,CASSLDSFSGANVLTF,TGCGCCAGCAGCCTGGACAGTTTCTCTGGGGCCAACGTCCTGACTTTC
NA,TRBV6-6,TRBJ2-3,NA,CASRGGVFTDTQYF,TGTGCCAGCCGAGGGGGGGTGTTCACAGATACGCAGTATTTT
few,TRBV18,TRBJ2-1,NA,CASSLSSDEQFF,TGTGCCAGCTCACTGTCCAGCGATGAGCAGTTCTTC
few,TRBV5-1,TRBJ2-1,NA,CASRSDYGRAYYNEQFF,TGCGCCAGCAGGTCCGACTACGGCCGCGCCTACTACAATGAGCAGTTCTTC
many,TRBV18,TRBJ1-2,NA,CASSPIQTVGRTVLYGYTF,TGTGCCAGCTCACCAATCCAAACCGTCGGACGGACTGTCCTCTATGGCTACACCTTC
NA,TRBV5-1,TRBJ2-1,NA,CASSLTLQGGGEQFF,TGCGCCAGCAGCTTGACCCTACAGGGAGGAGGTGAGCAGTTCTTC
NA,TRBV12-3/TRBV12-4,TRBJ2-3,NA,CASTRVGPSTDTQYF,TGTGCCAGCACCCGGGTGGGACCTAGCACAGATACGCAGTATTTT
few,TRBV5-6,TRBJ1-5,NA,CASSLYSPSNQPQHF,TGTGCCAGCAGCTTATACAGCCCTAGCAATCAGCCCCAGCATTTT
NA,TRBV20-1,TRBJ2-7,NA,CSANPRQGGTYEQYF,TGCAGTGCTAACCCACGACAGGGAGGAACCTACGAGCAGTACTTC